Following are 21 T cell receptor beta chains from one sample sequenced in a study of T cells in Graves' hyperthyroidism and ophthalmopathy. The source material, RNA transcripts, was used to amplify TCR beta CDR3 regions. Initially, a first-round RT-PCR of the TCR CDR3 employed the HTBI primer set. TCRdb independently ran MiXCR on the multiplex PCR reads; one entry per CDR3 protein. The repertoire holds about 540,000 distinct CDR3 sequences, with about 45% as singletons. The sample was peripheral blood or thyroid tissue (not recorded which). The receptors here all came from a woman under 30 with Graves' hyperthyroidism.

The chain has TRBV2 and TRBJ2-7; TRBD2 matches 9 bases. The CDR3 runs to 14 residues. V lost 5 bases to trimming and J lost 3 bases; unmatched junction nucleotides: 5. Per the germline V gene, CDR1 is SNHLY and CDR2 is FYNNEI. The CDR3 coding sequence is TGTGCCAGCAGTTTATCGCGGGAGGGCTACGAGCAGTACTTC. It codes for CASSLSREGYEQYF.

The chain combines TRBV11-2 with TRBJ2-7; 7 bases are a match to TRBD2. The germline V gene has CDR1 SGHAT and CDR2 FQNNGV. V was clipped by 5 bases and J by 4 bases; unmatched bases: 8. The CDR3 sequence is 14 residues long. CDR3 coding DNA: TGTGCCAGCAGCCCTGGACTGGGGGGGTACGAGCAGTACTTC. Residues: CASSPGLGGYEQYF.

In its sample, this clonotype was seen many times. This rearrangement joins TRBV15 to TRBJ1-2; D may be TRBD1 (5 bases). The CDR3 has 16 residues. V dropped 0 bases and J dropped 2 bases, with 13 bases sitting between them. Germline V lookup: CDR1 LNHNV, CDR2 YYDKDF (reference sequence). CDR3 loop: CATSRDHDRGNYGYTF. CDR3 DNA: TGTGCCACCAGCAGAGATCACGACCGGGGGAACTATGGCTACACCTTC. Full variable domain (remainder filled in from reference TRBV15 and TRBJ1-2): DAMVIQNPRYQVTQFGKPVTLSCSQTLNHNVMYWYQQKSSQAPKLLFHYYDKDFNNEADTPDNFQSRRPNTSFCFLDIRSPGLGDTAMYLCATSRDHDRGNYGYTFGSGTRLTVV.

The chain combines TRBV10-3 with TRBJ1-5, with 9 bases that match TRBD1. This CDR3 is 16 amino acids long. Trimming took 10 bases from V and 2 from J; bases not matched to a gene: 12. Germline V gene data show CDR1 as ENHRY and CDR2 as SYGVKD. The CDR3 nucleotides are TGTGCCAGCATACACGTCCGGGACAGGGGCAATCAGCCCCAGCATTTT. It yields the protein CASIHVRDRGNQPQHF.

A note on this clonotype: A single base separates this from a much larger clone, so it may be a read error. This chain uses TRBV7-9 with TRBJ1-4; the D is unclear. Germline V gene data show CDR1 as SEHNR and CDR2 as FQNEAQ (reference sequence). This CDR3 is built from 15 residues. The V gene lost 4 bases and the J gene lost 5 bases, with 14 bases spanning the gap. In DNA form, the CDR3 reads TGTGCCAGCAGCTCAGGCGGAGGAGTCAATGAAAAACTGTTTTTT. Protein product: CASSSGGGVNEKLFF.

This clonotype was seen only a few times. V and J are TRBV19 and TRBJ2-3, with D uncertain. CDR1 is LNHDA, CDR2 SQIVND, per germline (reference sequence). The CDR3 is 13 residues long. Between the trimmed V and J ends, which lost 10 bases and 0 bases, there was a span of 11 bases. The CDR3 DNA reads TGTGCCACGCGCACGATGAGCACAGATACGCAGTATTTT. Translation gives CATRTMSTDTQYF.

The V gene is TRBV10-3, the J gene TRBJ2-7, with 11 bases identical to TRBD2. The CDR3 consists of 13 residues. V was clipped by 8 bases and J by 4 bases; unmatched bases: 4. Germline assignment: CDR1 ENHRY and CDR2 SYGVKD. Here the CDR3 reads CAIPTSGSYEQYF. The CDR3, as DNA: TGTGCCATCCCTACTAGCGGGAGTTACGAGCAGTACTTC.

This clonotype was detected only a few times. This chain links TRBV2 with TRBJ1-2; D is perhaps TRBD1 (5 bases). Trimming removed 1 base at V and 1 base at J, with 10 bases between. There are 15 residues in the CDR3. Germline CDR1 and CDR2: SNHLY and FYNNEI. The CDR3 nucleotides are TGTGCCAGCAGTGAAGTGGGACTAATTAACTATGGCTACACCTTC. It specifies CASSEVGLINYGYTF.

This clonotype was seen many times. The J gene is TRBJ1-4, the V gene TRBV25-1; D remains ambiguous. Germline V lookup: CDR1 MGHDK, CDR2 SYGVNS. V lost 2 bases and J 4 bases, leaving 8 bases between the germline ends. This CDR3 comprises 14 residues. CDR3 coding DNA: TGTGCCAGCAGTGAACTCAGCCATAATGAAAAACTGTTTTTT. This codes for CASSELSHNEKLFF.

Concerning this clonotype itself: Lacking the conserved final phenylalanine or tryptophan, this CDR3 likely reflects a read error. No DNA is shown, since the ends of the CDR3 on it are uncertain; the CDR3 is the one TCRdb lists. The chain uses TRBV20-1 and TRBJ2-2; TRBD2 is taken as the D call from the table, unchecked against the DNA. The CDR3 spans 16 residues, counting both ends. The germline V gene has CDR1 DFQATT and CDR2 SNEGSKA (reference sequence). CDR3 protein: CSARAWGTLRTPGSGC.

The V gene is TRBV2, the J gene TRBJ1-5; possible D gene TRBD1, 5 bases. The CDR3 is 15 amino acids. Trimming stripped 8 bases from V and 6 bases from J, with 20 bases between. The germline V gene encodes CDR1 SNHLY and CDR2 FYNNEI. The CDR3 DNA reads as TGTGCCAGCTCACCAGTTCAGGGTGCCGGTCAGCCCCAGCATTTT. Residues: CASSPVQGAGQPQHF. Full variable domain (remainder filled in from reference TRBV2 and TRBJ1-5): EPEVTQTPSHQVTQMGQEVILRCVPISNHLYFYWYRQILGQKVEFLVSFYNNEISEKSEIFDDQFSVERPDGSNFTLKIRSTKLEDSAMYFCASSPVQGAGQPQHFGDGTRLSIL.

This clonotype was detected a few times. The genes are TRBV6-5 and TRBJ1-6; the D gene is possibly TRBD1 (5 bases). Between the trimmed V and J ends, which lost 5 bases and 0 bases, there was a span of 17 bases. The germline V gene has CDR1 MNHEY and CDR2 SVGAGI. This CDR3 region has 18 residues. The CDR3 DNA is TGTGCCAGCAGTCACAGGTCTTCTTCGAGCTCCTATAATTCACCCCTCCACTTT. Encoded protein: CASSHRSSSSSYNSPLHF.

The chain employs TRBV20-1 and TRBJ2-7, with D perhaps matching TRBD2 (5 bases). The CDR3 has 15 amino acids. Trimming cost V 5 bases and J 5 bases, with 22 bases left between them. CDR1 DFQATT and CDR2 SNEGSKA come from the germline V gene (reference sequence). CDR3 loop: CSAGIRSSLGDEQYF. Written as DNA, the CDR3 is TGCAGTGCTGGCATAAGGAGCTCACTGGGAGACGAGCAGTACTTC.

CDR3 protein: CATSDAGTPSNEQFF. CDR3 nucleotide sequence: TGTGCCACCAGTGATGCCGGGACCCCTTCCAATGAGCAGTTCTTC. The rearrangement uses TRBV24-1 and TRBJ2-1; TRBD1 or TRBD2 may be the D gene (5 bases each). Germline lookup yields CDR1 KGHDR and CDR2 SFDVKD. V lost 3 bases and J 6 bases, leaving 14 bases between the germline ends. This CDR3 is 15 amino acids long.

Only a few counts were recorded for this clonotype. The chain uses TRBV29-1 and TRBJ1-1; 7 positions match TRBD1. Germline CDR1 reads SQVTM; CDR2 reads ANQGSEA. The CDR3 covers 13 residues. After removal of 2 bases from V and 4 bases from J, the junction contained 4 bases not matched to a gene. This CDR3 is CSVERGTATEAFF. Written as DNA, the CDR3 is TGCAGCGTTGAAAGGGGGACAGCCACTGAAGCTTTCTTT.

V and J are TRBV2 and TRBJ2-5; TRBD1 matches at 7 bases. The CDR3 sequence is 15 residues long. From germline, CDR1 is SNHLY and CDR2 FYNNEI. V trimming: 7 bases; J trimming: 5 bases; junction bases outside the gene matches: 13. The CDR3 bases are TGTGCCAGCACCAAGACAGGGCTATTCCACGAGACCCAGTACTTC. Protein product: CASTKTGLFHETQYF. The full variable domain, completed using reference TRBV2 and TRBJ2-5, is EPEVTQTPSHQVTQMGQEVILRCVPISNHLYFYWYRQILGQKVEFLVSFYNNEISEKSEIFDDQFSVERPDGSNFTLKIRSTKLEDSAMYFCASTKTGLFHETQYFGPGTRLLVL.

This clonotype has more than one count but fewer than ten. The rearrangement links TRBV20-1 to TRBJ2-5, with D possibly being TRBD1 (7 bases). The CDR3 runs 14 residues. Germline CDR1 DFQATT, CDR2 SNEGSKA (reference sequence). V was cut by 2 bases and J by 5 bases, with 15 bases left in between. CDR3 in amino acids: CSARFTGAGETQYF. The CDR3 DNA reads as TGCAGTGCTAGATTTACAGGGGCGGGGGAGACCCAGTACTTC.

The chain couples TRBV9 to TRBJ2-2, with 10 bases aligning to TRBD1. The length of the CDR3 is 15 residues. The V gene end was trimmed by 3 bases and the J gene end by 6 bases; junction bases not matched to a gene: 5. Germline lookup yields CDR1 SGDLS and CDR2 YYNGEE. CDR3 residues: CASSGGQGRAGELFF. The CDR3 bases are TGTGCCAGCAGCGGGGGACAGGGGAGAGCCGGGGAGCTGTTTTTT.

The V gene is TRBV25-1, the J gene TRBJ1-5; 7 bases agree with TRBD1. This CDR3 region has 14 residues. Germline values: CDR1 MGHDK, CDR2 SYGVNS. Trimming cost V 7 bases and J 2 bases; bases outside gene matches: 5. The CDR3 reads CASNTGTGNQPQHF. The CDR3 bases are TGTGCCAGCAACACCGGGACAGGCAATCAGCCCCAGCATTTT.

This clonotype was observed a handful of times. This sequence joins TRBV2 and TRBJ2-7; D uncertain. The germline CDR1 and CDR2 sequences are SNHLY and FYNNEI. The CDR3 loop spans 13 amino acids. The ends were cut back, 3 bases at V and 0 bases at J, with 6 bases in the middle. As DNA, the CDR3 is TGTGCCAGCAGTGAGGAGAGCTCCTACGAGCAGTACTTC. Amino acids: CASSEESSYEQYF.

This chain connects TRBV5-1 to TRBJ1-2; D may be TRBD1 (5 bases). Trimming stripped 2 bases from V and 0 bases from J, with 8 bases between. Germline CDR1 reads SGHRS; CDR2 reads YFSETQ. The CDR3 runs 14 residues. The CDR3 sequence is CASSFDSSNYGYTF. DNA for the CDR3: TGCGCCAGCAGCTTTGACAGCTCTAACTATGGCTACACCTTC.